Listed below are T cell receptor beta chains from one sample, sequenced in a study of cytomegalovirus exposure and HLA in healthy donors. Profiled with immunoSEQ multiplex PCR; TCRdb holds only in-frame clones, not every one. The table has roughly 150,000 clones, 70% to 90% seen once. Sequencing was carried out using PBMCs. The receptors shown here come from a man aged 25-45 years in good health and CMV-seropositive. CDR3s include the opening cysteine and the closing phenylalanine or tryptophan. D genes are given only for firm matches.

TRBV10-3	.	TRBJ2-1	CAISDVGGADNEQFF
TRBV7-2	.	TRBJ1-2	CASSSSWTDYGYTF
TRBV10-3	.	TRBJ2-1	CAISESAGAGGMNEQFF
TRBV7-9	TRBD2	TRBJ2-1	CASSFGGRGYNEQFF
TRBV18	.	TRBJ1-1	CASSPGRGRLEAFF
TRBV18	.	TRBJ2-1	CASSPPQRAGYNEQFF
TRBV27	.	TRBJ1-2	CASSLFPGLSGSYGYTF
TRBV4-3	TRBD2	TRBJ2-1	CASSGLAGNNEQFF
TRBV27	.	TRBJ1-5	CASSLSPHLNQPQHF
TRBV10-3	TRBD2	TRBJ2-1	CAISDLAGSYNEQFF
TRBV11-3	.	TRBJ2-3	CASSRRTDTQYF
TRBV19	TRBD2	TRBJ2-2	CASSPWTSGSNTGELFF
TRBV13	.	TRBJ2-2	CASSLAVGTPNTGELFF
TRBV27	.	TRBJ1-4	CASSLSPAGDEKLFF
TRBV11-3	TRBD1	TRBJ1-2	CASSLSGQLFYGYTF
TRBV2	.	TRBJ2-5	CASSEEGIQYF
TRBV7-3	.	TRBJ2-2	CANSLTIGGGRAYTGELFF
TRBV5-1	TRBD1	TRBJ2-3	CASSGDRAAPDTQYF
TRBV11-3	.	TRBJ2-7	CASSLGRASFGKQYF
TRBV11-3	TRBD1	TRBJ2-7	CASSSSDRGGEYF